Listed here are 15 T cell receptor beta chains from one sample, sequenced in a study of blood T cell repertoires in COVID-19. TCRdb keeps only in-frame clones here, not all; method: immunoSEQ multiplex PCR. Seen here are about 160,000 clones, approximately 95% observed once, and the top ten hold about 5%. The sample consisted of peripheral blood. All receptors come from a woman in her forties or fifties with acute or convalescent COVID-19.

The rearrangement links TRBV12-3 or TRBV12-4 to TRBJ2-3; 8 bases are shared with TRBD2. Trimming removed 4 bases from V and 13 bases from J; junction bases left unmatched: 4. The CDR3 is made up of 11 amino acids. The CDR3 bases are TGTGCCAGCAGTTCCGGGGGGGTGAAGTATTTT. It is translated as CASSSGGVKYF.

This clone was seen once. The chain recombines TRBV28 with TRBJ1-1; TRBD1 might be the D (6 bases). This CDR3 region has 20 residues. V lost 6 bases and J lost 0, with 29 bases in between. CDR1 and CDR2 from the germline V gene are MDHEN and SYDVKM. This CDR3 is CASRFSSRDTRLFMNTEAFF. CDR3 DNA sequence: TGTGCCAGCAGGTTTTCCTCCCGGGACACCAGACTCTTCATGAACACTGAAGCTTTCTTT.

This sequence joins TRBV28 and TRBJ1-3; D remains ambiguous. The CDR3 contains 15 residues. Germline V gene lookup returns CDR1 MDHEN and CDR2 SYDVKM. Trimming left V 6 bases short and J 0 bases short, with 12 bases between. The CDR3 DNA reads TGTGCCAGCAGCCTCGGGTTACCCTCTGGAAACACCATATATTTT. Residues: CASSLGLPSGNTIYF.

The chain couples TRBV10-3 to TRBJ2-1, with 11 bases identical to TRBD2. V trimming: 6 bases; J trimming: 8 bases; junction bases outside the gene matches: 9. The germline V gene encodes CDR1 ENHRY and CDR2 SYGVKD. The CDR3 covers 15 residues. This CDR3 is CAIRAQLAGVDEQFF. DNA for the CDR3: TGTGCCATCAGGGCCCAACTAGCGGGAGTCGATGAGCAGTTCTTC.

The chain has TRBV19 and TRBJ2-2; D perhaps matches TRBD2 (5 bases). The CDR3 has 16 amino acids. V lost 6 bases, J lost 1 base, and 15 bases lay in between. The germline CDR1 and CDR2 sequences are LNHDA and SQIVND (reference sequence). The CDR3 nucleotides read TGTGCCAGTAGCCCCGGACTGAAAATGAACACCGGGGAGCTGTTTTTT. Translating gives CASSPGLKMNTGELFF. The complete variable domain, with remaining parts taken from reference TRBV19 and TRBJ2-2, reads DGGITQSPKYLFRKEGQNVTLSCEQNLNHDAMYWYRQDPGQGLRLIYYSQIVNDFQKGDIAEGYSVSREKKESFPLTVTSAQKNPTAFYLCASSPGLKMNTGELFFGEGSRLTVL.

The chain employs TRBV5-4 and TRBJ1-1, with 9 bases identical to TRBD1. The junction had 8 bases not matched to a gene; V was cut back by 4 bases and J by 4 bases. This CDR3 contains 15 residues. Germline V gene lookup returns CDR1 SGHNT and CDR2 YYREEE (reference sequence). The CDR3 sequence is CASSPADRGPTEAFF. DNA for the CDR3: TGTGCCAGCAGCCCCGCGGACAGGGGCCCCACTGAAGCTTTCTTT.

V is TRBV7-9 and J is TRBJ2-5; D possibly corresponds to TRBD2 (7 bases). The V end was cut by 3 bases, the J end by 5 bases, with 16 bases between. Per the germline V gene, CDR1 is SEHNR and CDR2 is FQNEAQ (reference sequence). This CDR3 has 15 residues. This CDR3 is CASSFRGGARETQYF. The CDR3 coding sequence is TGTGCCAGCAGCTTCCGAGGGGGGGCAAGGGAGACCCAGTACTTC.

The rearrangement uses TRBV9 and TRBJ1-2, with D tentatively TRBD1 (6 bases). The CDR3 runs to 15 residues. Between the trimmed V and J ends, which lost 0 bases and 0 bases, there was a span of 9 bases. The V gene's germline CDR1 is SGDLS and CDR2 YYNGEE. The CDR3 coding sequence is TGTGCCAGCAGCGTAGGGACAGACCCTAACTATGGCTACACCTTC. Protein: CASSVGTDPNYGYTF.

The chain carries TRBV5-6 and TRBJ1-2, with D perhaps TRBD1 (6 bases). Trimming took off 9 bases at V and 4 bases at J, with 19 bases between the two ends. The germline V gene encodes CDR1 SGHDT and CDR2 YYEEEE. The CDR3 totals 14 residues. CDR3 in amino acids: CATGGPEGFYGYTF. The CDR3 DNA follows: TGTGCCACCGGGGGGCCAGAGGGATTCTATGGCTACACCTTC.

The chain is built from TRBV18 and TRBJ2-7, with TRBD1 identical over 9 bases. This CDR3 has 14 amino acids. V trimming: 3 bases; J trimming: 4 bases; junction bases outside the gene matches: 4. Germline loops: CDR1 KGHSH, CDR2 LQKENI. CDR3 region: CASSPRGTGYEQYF. CDR3 coding DNA: TGTGCCAGCTCACCTCGTGGGACAGGGTACGAGCAGTACTTC.

The table lists this clone with a few counts. V gene TRBV5-1 combines with J gene TRBJ1-5; D gene uncertain. Trimming shortened V by 7 bases and J by 4 bases, and 9 bases separated the two germline ends. The CDR3 extends over 12 amino acids. Germline CDR1 reads SGHRS; CDR2 reads YFSETQ. The CDR3 reads CASGEKNQPQHF. CDR3 in DNA: TGCGCCAGCGGGGAGAAAAATCAGCCCCAGCATTTT.

The chain combines TRBV3-1 (or the pseudogene TRBV3-2) with TRBJ1-6, with D possibly TRBD1 on 5 matching bases. The CDR3 contains 14 residues. CDR1 and CDR2 from the germline V gene are LGHDT and YNNKEL (reference sequence). V gave up 1 base and J gave up 7 bases, with 8 bases separating them. The chain's CDR3 is CASSQVAGNSPLHF. In DNA, the CDR3 is TGTGCCAGCAGCCAAGTAGCAGGGAATTCACCCCTCCACTTT.

The chain employs TRBV7-8 and TRBJ1-4; TRBD1 is a possible D gene (5 bases). Germline V gene sequence: CDR1 SGHVS, CDR2 FQNEAQ. This CDR3 is built from 15 residues. V was pared by 5 bases and J by 5 bases, with 15 bases between. For the CDR3, the DNA is TGTGCCAGCAGCAATAGGAGGGGAATCAATGAAAAACTGTTTTTT. Encoded protein: CASSNRRGINEKLFF.

The V call is TRBV10-3, the J call TRBJ1-1; 7 positions match TRBD1. CDR3 length: 15 amino acids. Germline V gives CDR1 ENHRY, CDR2 SYGVKD. The ends lost 6 bases at V and 0 bases at J; junction bases unmatched: 7. The CDR3 DNA reads TGTGCCATCAGGGGACAGCTCAGCATGAACACTGAAGCTTTCTTT. This gives the protein CAIRGQLSMNTEAFF.

The genes are TRBV6-5 and TRBJ1-2; D is uncertain. Germline values: CDR1 MNHEY, CDR2 SVGAGI. The CDR3 length is 15 residues. V gave up 2 bases and J gave up 4 bases, with 14 bases separating them. CDR3 in amino acids: CASSYGAGSPYGYTF. The CDR3, as DNA: TGTGCCAGCAGTTACGGTGCGGGGAGTCCCTATGGCTACACCTTC.